The clone carrying this TCR beta chain has a handful of counts. Its antigen is undetermined. Germline V lookup: CDR1 LNHDA, CDR2 SQIVND (reference sequence). The CDR3 is made up of 13 amino acids. Trimming stripped 4 bases from V and 12 bases from J, with 16 bases between. TCRdb independently ran MiXCR on the RACE reads; one entry per CDR3 protein. The table has tens of thousands of distinct CDR3 sequences, about 11% seen once; the top ten hold approximately 5.9%. This sample was taken from a study of human T cells and chemical hapten exposure. The wider study: Subjects had 2% DPC placed on approximately 2 cm by approximately 2 cm of upper inner arm skin for sensitization.

Study-wide results and caveats: Significantly greater numbers of large CDR3 similarity clusters came from expanded TCRs than from controls. No alteration of TCRs above 1 in 1000 frequency was seen with DPC sensitization.

The time point denotes: pre-sensitization, week 0. Treatment defined: therapeutic diphenylcyclopropenone sensitization with weekly scalp DPC. Extraction of total RNA was performed on unfractionated whole blood. This chain links TRBV19 with TRBJ2-1, with D possibly TRBD2 on 5 matching bases. The receptor was derived from a man aged 25 to 45 with alopecia areata. Some clones in this sample may be carry-over from other donors' samples. The sequences come from whole blood, collected in connection with sensitization to the hapten diphenylcyclopropenone (DPC). The CDR3 is CASSTSAETAQFF. The CDR3 bases are TGTGCCAGTAGTACTTCAGCGGAAACGGCGCAGTTCTTC. Variable domain in full (rest from reference TRBV19 and TRBJ2-1): DGGITQSPKYLFRKEGQNVTLSCEQNLNHDAMYWYRQDPGQGLRLIYYSQIVNDFQKGDIAEGYSVSREKKESFPLTVTSAQKNPTAFYLCASSTSAETAQFFGPGTRLTVL.